The rows below give T cell receptor beta chains drawn from one sample of a study of metastatic and nonmetastatic thyroid tumors. TCRdb reassembled clones from the PCR reads with MiXCR. This repertoire shows 15,000 to 25,000 clones, roughly 27% found once; its top ten account for about 3.3%. Sequenced sample: blood. These receptor sequences come from a male donor with papillary thyroid cancer or a benign thyroid nodule (not recorded which). Some clones in this sample may be carry-over from other donors' samples. Each CDR3 is given with its conserved first and last residue. The order of the fields is CDR3 length, D gene, clone size, V gene, J gene, CDR3 protein, CDR3 DNA. A D gene is named only where the DNA matches it firmly. Expanded clones get a size class; other rows say once, few or many, or leave the size out.

CDR3 length: 13
D gene: NA
clone size: NA
V gene: TRBV20-1
J gene: TRBJ1-4
CDR3 protein: CSARDPPNEKLFF
CDR3 DNA: TGCAGTGCTAGAGATCCTCCCAATGAAAAACTGTTTTTT

CDR3 length: 15
D gene: NA
clone size: medium-sized
V gene: TRBV28
J gene: TRBJ1-2
CDR3 protein: CASNPLSGRDDGYTF
CDR3 DNA: TGTGCCAGCAACCCCCTGTCGGGGCGCGATGATGGCTACACCTTC

CDR3 length: 14
D gene: NA
clone size: NA
V gene: TRBV6-5
J gene: TRBJ1-6
CDR3 protein: CASSYREANSPLHF
CDR3 DNA: TGTGCCAGCAGCTACCGGGAAGCTAATTCACCCCTCCACTTT

CDR3 length: 12
D gene: NA
clone size: medium-sized
V gene: TRBV28
J gene: TRBJ1-2
CDR3 protein: CASSLEGYGYTF
CDR3 DNA: TGTGCCAGCAGTTTAGAAGGGTATGGCTACACCTTC

CDR3 length: 14
D gene: NA
clone size: medium-sized
V gene: TRBV6-1
J gene: TRBJ1-1
CDR3 protein: CASSLEGLNTEAFF
CDR3 DNA: TGTGCCAGCAGTTTGGAGGGCCTGAACACTGAAGCTTTCTTT

CDR3 length: 15
D gene: NA
clone size: medium-sized
V gene: TRBV27
J gene: TRBJ1-1
CDR3 protein: CASSLSRGANTEAFF
CDR3 DNA: TGTGCCAGCAGTTTATCTCGAGGGGCGAACACTGAAGCTTTCTTT

CDR3 length: 13
D gene: NA
clone size: many
V gene: TRBV5-1
J gene: TRBJ2-1
CDR3 protein: CASSLGTHNEQFF
CDR3 DNA: TGCGCCAGCAGCTTGGGTACCCACAATGAGCAGTTCTTC

CDR3 length: 18
D gene: NA
clone size: medium-sized
V gene: TRBV5-1
J gene: TRBJ2-3
CDR3 protein: CASSLGGLAGRRTDTQYF
CDR3 DNA: TGCGCCAGCAGCTTGGGGGGGCTCGCGGGACGGCGCACAGATACGCAGTATTTT

CDR3 length: 13
D gene: NA
clone size: many
V gene: TRBV20-1
J gene: TRBJ2-3
CDR3 protein: CSARDSGLDTQYF
CDR3 DNA: TGCAGTGCTAGAGATTCGGGACTAGATACGCAGTATTTT

CDR3 length: 17
D gene: TRBD1
clone size: NA
V gene: TRBV2
J gene: TRBJ1-6
CDR3 protein: CASSDSRPGQGYSPLHF
CDR3 DNA: TGTGCCAGCAGTGACTCGAGGCCGGGACAGGGGTATTCACCCCTCCACTTT

CDR3 length: 15
D gene: NA
clone size: medium-sized
V gene: TRBV28
J gene: TRBJ1-3
CDR3 protein: CASSVGPEAGNTIYF
CDR3 DNA: TGTGCCAGCAGTGTAGGGCCAGAGGCTGGAAACACCATATATTTT

CDR3 length: 14
D gene: NA
clone size: few
V gene: TRBV6-5
J gene: TRBJ2-7
CDR3 protein: CASSYNPLPHEQYF
CDR3 DNA: TGTGCCAGCAGTTACAACCCCCTCCCGCACGAGCAGTACTTC

CDR3 length: 15
D gene: TRBD1
clone size: NA
V gene: TRBV13
J gene: TRBJ2-1
CDR3 protein: CASSLSGGQGLLPFF
CDR3 DNA: TGTGCCAGCAGCCTCTCTGGGGGACAGGGTCTACTACCGTTCTTC

CDR3 length: 16
D gene: TRBD2
clone size: NA
V gene: TRBV7-3
J gene: TRBJ2-3
CDR3 protein: CASSPVAGGTTDTQYF
CDR3 DNA: TGTGCCAGCAGCCCGGTAGCGGGAGGGACCACAGATACGCAGTATTTT

CDR3 length: 15
D gene: NA
clone size: medium-sized
V gene: TRBV28
J gene: TRBJ2-7
CDR3 protein: CARPGGTGAVYEQYF
CDR3 DNA: TGTGCCAGGCCAGGAGGGACGGGAGCCGTCTACGAGCAGTACTTC

CDR3 length: 14
D gene: NA
clone size: few
V gene: TRBV2
J gene: TRBJ2-3
CDR3 protein: CASSRTTSTDTQYF
CDR3 DNA: TGTGCCAGCAGTAGGACAACTAGCACAGATACGCAGTATTTT

CDR3 length: 16
D gene: NA
clone size: NA
V gene: TRBV2
J gene: TRBJ2-2
CDR3 protein: CASSEAGYRNTGELFF
CDR3 DNA: TGTGCCAGCAGTGAAGCCGGCTACCGGAACACCGGGGAGCTGTTTTTT

CDR3 length: 13
D gene: NA
clone size: NA
V gene: TRBV27
J gene: TRBJ1-1
CDR3 protein: CASSLPEGTEAFF
CDR3 DNA: TGTGCCAGCAGTCTCCCGGAGGGCACTGAAGCTTTCTTT

CDR3 length: 11
D gene: NA
clone size: NA
V gene: TRBV10-2
J gene: TRBJ2-7
CDR3 protein: CASSESYEQYF
CDR3 DNA: TGCGCCAGCAGTGAGTCCTACGAGCAGTACTTC

CDR3 length: 14
D gene: NA
clone size: NA
V gene: TRBV27
J gene: TRBJ2-3
CDR3 protein: CASSLVVPPDTQYF
CDR3 DNA: TGTGCCAGCAGTTTAGTCGTTCCCCCAGATACGCAGTATTTT

CDR3 length: 15
D gene: NA
clone size: medium-sized
V gene: TRBV19
J gene: TRBJ2-7
CDR3 protein: CASNPLGERSYEQYF
CDR3 DNA: TGTGCCAGTAACCCTTTGGGGGAGCGGTCCTACGAGCAGTACTTC

CDR3 length: 14
D gene: NA
clone size: NA
V gene: TRBV6-2/TRBV6-3
J gene: TRBJ2-3
CDR3 protein: CATAPAGLTDAQYF
CDR3 DNA: TGTGCCACCGCGCCAGCGGGTCTCACAGATGCGCAGTATTTT

CDR3 length: 13
D gene: NA
clone size: few
V gene: TRBV2
J gene: TRBJ1-4
CDR3 protein: CASRDPTAEKLFF
CDR3 DNA: TGTGCCAGCAGGGACCCCACCGCGGAAAAACTGTTTTTT

CDR3 length: 11
D gene: NA
clone size: few
V gene: TRBV28
J gene: TRBJ1-5
CDR3 protein: CASSQNQPQHF
CDR3 DNA: TGTGCCAGCAGTCAGAATCAGCCCCAGCATTTT

CDR3 length: 13
D gene: NA
clone size: many
V gene: TRBV5-7
J gene: TRBJ1-3
CDR3 protein: CASSPGSGNTIYF
CDR3 DNA: TGTGCCAGCAGTCCAGGAAGCGGAAACACCATATATTTT

CDR3 length: 14
D gene: TRBD1
clone size: NA
V gene: TRBV28
J gene: TRBJ2-7
CDR3 protein: CASSYRTGSYEQYF
CDR3 DNA: TGTGCCAGCAGCTACAGGACAGGTTCCTACGAGCAGTACTTC

CDR3 length: 15
D gene: NA
clone size: many
V gene: TRBV18
J gene: TRBJ2-5
CDR3 protein: CASSPKGSGGETQYF
CDR3 DNA: TGTGCCAGCTCACCAAAGGGAAGTGGCGGAGAGACCCAGTACTTC

CDR3 length: 13
D gene: NA
clone size: once
V gene: TRBV20-1
J gene: TRBJ2-5
CDR3 protein: CSARTLRGETQYF
CDR3 DNA: TGCAGTGCAAGAACCCTTCGGGGTGAGACCCAGTACTTC

CDR3 length: 19
D gene: TRBD2
clone size: once
V gene: TRBV6-2/TRBV6-3
J gene: TRBJ2-2
CDR3 protein: CASSYSGLAGGINTGELFF
CDR3 DNA: TGTGCCAGCAGTTACTCAGGTCTAGCGGGAGGAATCAACACCGGGGAGCTGTTTTTT

CDR3 length: 15
D gene: TRBD1
clone size: NA
V gene: TRBV6-1
J gene: TRBJ2-3
CDR3 protein: CASSEGQSSADTQYF
CDR3 DNA: TGTGCCAGCAGCGAGGGACAGTCCAGCGCAGATACGCAGTATTTT

CDR3 length: 14
D gene: NA
clone size: NA
V gene: TRBV12-3/TRBV12-4
J gene: TRBJ2-1
CDR3 protein: CASSPRDPLNEQFF
CDR3 DNA: TGTGCCAGCAGTCCCCGGGACCCCCTTAATGAGCAGTTCTTC

CDR3 length: 13
D gene: NA
clone size: few
V gene: TRBV28
J gene: TRBJ1-2
CDR3 protein: CASSLASVYGYTF
CDR3 DNA: TGTGCCAGCAGTTTAGCGTCTGTCTATGGCTACACCTTC

CDR3 length: 13
D gene: NA
clone size: few
V gene: TRBV4-1
J gene: TRBJ2-7
CDR3 protein: CASSQGGPYEQYF
CDR3 DNA: TGCGCCAGCAGCCAAGGGGGTCCTTACGAGCAGTACTTC

CDR3 length: 13
D gene: NA
clone size: NA
V gene: TRBV11-3
J gene: TRBJ2-6
CDR3 protein: CASSESGANVLTF
CDR3 DNA: TGTGCCAGCAGCGAATCTGGGGCCAACGTCCTGACTTTC

CDR3 length: 16
D gene: TRBD2
clone size: NA
V gene: TRBV5-1
J gene: TRBJ2-1
CDR3 protein: CASSLGASGVYNEQFF
CDR3 DNA: TGCGCCAGCAGCTTGGGGGCTAGCGGGGTATACAATGAGCAGTTCTTC

CDR3 length: 16
D gene: NA
clone size: NA
V gene: TRBV20-1
J gene: TRBJ2-2
CDR3 protein: CSARDPGRTNTGELFF
CDR3 DNA: TGCAGTGCTAGAGATCCTGGACGGACGAACACCGGGGAGCTGTTTTTT

CDR3 length: 14
D gene: TRBD2
clone size: medium-sized
V gene: TRBV7-3
J gene: TRBJ2-3
CDR3 protein: CASSWGGNPGTQYF
CDR3 DNA: TGTGCCAGCAGCTGGGGGGGAAATCCCGGTACGCAGTATTTT

CDR3 length: 15
D gene: NA
clone size: medium-sized
V gene: TRBV11-2
J gene: TRBJ1-2
CDR3 protein: CASSLEAGTNYGYTF
CDR3 DNA: TGTGCCAGCAGCTTAGAAGCGGGGACAAACTATGGCTACACCTTC

CDR3 length: 16
D gene: NA
clone size: medium-sized
V gene: TRBV13
J gene: TRBJ1-5
CDR3 protein: CASSRSGIFGNQPQHF
CDR3 DNA: TGTGCCAGCAGCCGCTCGGGTATCTTTGGCAATCAGCCCCAGCATTTT

CDR3 length: 13
D gene: TRBD2
clone size: NA
V gene: TRBV20-1
J gene: TRBJ2-7
CDR3 protein: CSPGRGGLYEQYF
CDR3 DNA: TGCAGCCCGGGGCGGGGGGGCCTCTACGAGCAGTACTTC

CDR3 length: 16
D gene: TRBD2
clone size: medium-sized
V gene: TRBV6-5
J gene: TRBJ2-3
CDR3 protein: CASSYRVGLDTDTQYF
CDR3 DNA: TGTGCCAGCAGTTACAGGGTTGGACTAGACACAGATACGCAGTATTTT

CDR3 length: 17
D gene: TRBD2
clone size: NA
V gene: TRBV3-1
J gene: TRBJ2-7
CDR3 protein: CASSQVTAGGLPTEQYF
CDR3 DNA: TGTGCCAGCAGCCAAGTAACAGCGGGGGGCTTACCAACCGAGCAGTACTTC

CDR3 length: 12
D gene: TRBD2
clone size: NA
V gene: TRBV30
J gene: TRBJ2-3
CDR3 protein: CGTSGGGNTQYF
CDR3 DNA: TGTGGGACTAGCGGGGGAGGGAATACGCAGTATTTT

CDR3 length: 14
D gene: NA
clone size: many
V gene: TRBV11-2
J gene: TRBJ2-7
CDR3 protein: CASSFGTVAYEQYF
CDR3 DNA: TGTGCCAGCAGCTTTGGGACGGTAGCCTACGAGCAGTACTTC

CDR3 length: 15
D gene: TRBD2
clone size: few
V gene: TRBV12-3/TRBV12-4
J gene: TRBJ2-1
CDR3 protein: CASRESSGSGYEQFF
CDR3 DNA: TGTGCCAGCAGGGAATCTAGCGGGAGTGGTTATGAGCAGTTCTTC

CDR3 length: 16
D gene: TRBD2
clone size: medium-sized
V gene: TRBV20-1
J gene: TRBJ2-1
CDR3 protein: CSARDPLAGRGDEQFF
CDR3 DNA: TGCAGTGCTAGAGATCCATTAGCGGGGAGAGGTGATGAGCAGTTCTTC

CDR3 length: 15
D gene: NA
clone size: NA
V gene: TRBV6-1
J gene: TRBJ1-1
CDR3 protein: CASSEQGGVNTEAFF
CDR3 DNA: TGTGCCAGCAGTGAACAGGGCGGCGTGAACACTGAAGCTTTCTTT

CDR3 length: 13
D gene: TRBD1
clone size: NA
V gene: TRBV20-1
J gene: TRBJ2-1
CDR3 protein: CSAYGTAYNEQFF
CDR3 DNA: TGCAGTGCGTACGGGACAGCCTACAATGAGCAGTTCTTC

CDR3 length: 15
D gene: TRBD2
clone size: medium-sized
V gene: TRBV6-1
J gene: TRBJ2-7
CDR3 protein: CASRERTSGSYEQYF
CDR3 DNA: TGTGCCAGCAGAGAAAGGACTAGCGGTTCGTACGAGCAGTACTTC

CDR3 length: 13
D gene: NA
clone size: medium-sized
V gene: TRBV5-1
J gene: TRBJ2-1
CDR3 protein: CASSFEGLGEQFF
CDR3 DNA: TGCGCCAGCAGCTTCGAGGGCCTGGGTGAGCAGTTCTTC

CDR3 length: 14
D gene: TRBD1
clone size: few
V gene: TRBV2
J gene: TRBJ1-5
CDR3 protein: CASGPTGRDQPQHF
CDR3 DNA: TGTGCCAGCGGACCGACAGGGAGGGATCAGCCCCAGCATTTT

CDR3 length: 16
D gene: NA
clone size: once
V gene: TRBV4-1
J gene: TRBJ1-5
CDR3 protein: CASSQERTDSNQPQHF
CDR3 DNA: TGCGCCAGCAGCCAAGAACGGACGGATAGCAATCAGCCCCAGCATTTT

CDR3 length: 13
D gene: NA
clone size: NA
V gene: TRBV7-9
J gene: TRBJ1-3
CDR3 protein: CASSRSSGNTIYF
CDR3 DNA: TGTGCCAGCAGTCGGAGCTCTGGAAACACCATATATTTT

CDR3 length: 15
D gene: NA
clone size: many
V gene: TRBV3-1
J gene: TRBJ2-2
CDR3 protein: CAGSQAYRNTGELFF
CDR3 DNA: TGTGCCGGCAGCCAAGCTTACAGGAACACCGGGGAGCTGTTTTTT

CDR3 length: 14
D gene: NA
clone size: few
V gene: TRBV6-6
J gene: TRBJ2-5
CDR3 protein: CASSYSSGVETQYF
CDR3 DNA: TGTGCCAGCAGTTACTCTTCCGGGGTAGAGACCCAGTACTTC

CDR3 length: 15
D gene: TRBD2
clone size: NA
V gene: TRBV10-3
J gene: TRBJ2-1
CDR3 protein: CAISQLAGGSNEQFF
CDR3 DNA: TGTGCCATCAGTCAACTAGCGGGAGGGAGCAATGAGCAGTTCTTC

CDR3 length: 12
D gene: NA
clone size: few
V gene: TRBV19
J gene: TRBJ1-2
CDR3 protein: CARGSTNYGYTF
CDR3 DNA: TGTGCCAGGGGCTCTACTAACTATGGCTACACCTTC

CDR3 length: 13
D gene: TRBD2
clone size: NA
V gene: TRBV11-3
J gene: TRBJ2-7
CDR3 protein: CASSFGTSGDKYF
CDR3 DNA: TGTGCCAGCAGCTTCGGGACTAGCGGGGACAAATACTTC

CDR3 length: 14
D gene: NA
clone size: medium-sized
V gene: TRBV28
J gene: TRBJ2-7
CDR3 protein: CASSLITGLSEQYF
CDR3 DNA: TGTGCCAGCAGTCTAATTACAGGGTTATCCGAGCAGTACTTC

CDR3 length: 13
D gene: NA
clone size: few
V gene: TRBV6-5
J gene: TRBJ2-7
CDR3 protein: CASSLGGPGEQYF
CDR3 DNA: TGTGCCAGCAGTTTAGGGGGGCCAGGCGAGCAGTACTTC